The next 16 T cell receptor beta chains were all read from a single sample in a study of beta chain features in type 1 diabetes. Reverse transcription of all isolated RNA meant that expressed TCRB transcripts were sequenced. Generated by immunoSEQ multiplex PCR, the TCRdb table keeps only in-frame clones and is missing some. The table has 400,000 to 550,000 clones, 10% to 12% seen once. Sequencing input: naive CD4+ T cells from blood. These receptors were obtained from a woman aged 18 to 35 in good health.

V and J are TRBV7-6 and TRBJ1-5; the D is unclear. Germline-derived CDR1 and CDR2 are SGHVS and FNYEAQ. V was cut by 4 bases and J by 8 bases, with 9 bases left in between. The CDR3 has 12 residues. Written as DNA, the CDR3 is TGTGCCAGCAGCTCCCCGGGAGAGCCCCAGCATTTT. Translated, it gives CASSSPGEPQHF.

DNA of the CDR3: TGTGCCAGCAGCCCCACGAGGACGATCTACTACAATGAGCAGTTCTTC. This translates into CASSPTRTIYYNEQFF. The genes are TRBV7-9 and TRBJ2-1; D not resolved. The germline V gene has CDR1 SEHNR and CDR2 FQNEAQ (reference sequence). V was cut by 5 bases and J by 3 bases, with 17 bases left in between. This CDR3 is 16 amino acids long. The complete variable domain, with remaining parts taken from reference TRBV7-9 and TRBJ2-1, reads DTGVSQNPRHKITKRGQNVTFRCDPISEHNRLYWYRQTLGQGPEFLTYFQNEAQLEKSRLLSDRFSAERPKGSFSTLEIQRTEQGDSAMYLCASSPTRTIYYNEQFFGPGTRLTVL.

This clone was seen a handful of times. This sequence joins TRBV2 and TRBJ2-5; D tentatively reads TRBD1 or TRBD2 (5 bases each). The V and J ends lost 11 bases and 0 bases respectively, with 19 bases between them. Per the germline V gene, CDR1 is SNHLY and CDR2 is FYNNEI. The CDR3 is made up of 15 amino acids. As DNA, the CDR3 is TGTGCCGGCCAGGGAAGCGGTGGGTACCAAGAGACCCAGTACTTC. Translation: CAGQGSGGYQETQYF.

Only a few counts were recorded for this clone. The CDR3: CASSLEGRDYQPQHF. The CDR3 coding sequence is TGTGCCAGCAGCTTAGAGGGCAGGGATTATCAGCCCCAGCATTTT. The V gene is TRBV7-2, the J gene TRBJ1-5; the D gene is possibly TRBD1 (5 bases). CDR1 and CDR2 (germline): SGHTA, FQGNSA. This CDR3 region has 15 residues. With 1 base removed from V and 5 bases from J, the gap between germline ends came to 12 bases.

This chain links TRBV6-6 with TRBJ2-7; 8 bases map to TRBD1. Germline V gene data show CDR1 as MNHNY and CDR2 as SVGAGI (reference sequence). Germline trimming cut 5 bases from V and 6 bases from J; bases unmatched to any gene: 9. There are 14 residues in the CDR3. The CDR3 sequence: CASSTILQGGEQYF. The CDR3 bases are TGTGCCAGCAGTACGATTCTACAGGGGGGCGAGCAGTACTTC.

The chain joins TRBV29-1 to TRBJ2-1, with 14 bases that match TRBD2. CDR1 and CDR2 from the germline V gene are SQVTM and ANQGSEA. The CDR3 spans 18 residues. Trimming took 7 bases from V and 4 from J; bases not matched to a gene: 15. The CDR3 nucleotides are TGCAGCGGAAGAGTCGGGACTAGCGGGAGATTGGGATACAATGAGCAGTTCTTC. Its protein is CSGRVGTSGRLGYNEQFF.

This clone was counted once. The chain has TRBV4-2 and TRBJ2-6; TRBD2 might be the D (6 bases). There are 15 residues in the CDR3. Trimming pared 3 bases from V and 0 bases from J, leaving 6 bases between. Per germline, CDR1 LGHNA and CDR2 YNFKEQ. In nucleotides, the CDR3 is TGTGCCAGCAGCCAGCGGGGCTCTGGGGCCAACGTCCTGACTTTC. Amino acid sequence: CASSQRGSGANVLTF.

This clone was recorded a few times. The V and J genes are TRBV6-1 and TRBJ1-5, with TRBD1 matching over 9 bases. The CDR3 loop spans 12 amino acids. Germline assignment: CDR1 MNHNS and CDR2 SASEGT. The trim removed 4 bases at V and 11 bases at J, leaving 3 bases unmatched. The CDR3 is CASSGDRAAQHF. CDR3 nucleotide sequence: TGTGCCAGCAGTGGGGACAGGGCGGCCCAGCATTTT.

Here the CDR3 DNA reads TGTGCCAGCAGTTATAGGGCACAGCAGAAGTATGGCTACACCTTC. Encoded protein: CASSYRAQQKYGYTF. The chain is built from TRBV6-6 and TRBJ1-2; D gene unclear. The ends were cut back, 3 bases at V and 5 bases at J, with 16 bases in the middle. There are 15 residues in the CDR3. In germline, CDR1 is MNHNY, CDR2 SVGAGI (reference sequence).

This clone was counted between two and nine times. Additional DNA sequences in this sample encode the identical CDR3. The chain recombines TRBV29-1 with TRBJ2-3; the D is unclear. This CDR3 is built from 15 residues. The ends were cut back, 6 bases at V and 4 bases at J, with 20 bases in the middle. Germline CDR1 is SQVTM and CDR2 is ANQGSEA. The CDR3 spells CSVLGLPRAADTQYF. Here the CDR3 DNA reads TGCAGCGTGCTGGGCCTACCCCGGGCGGCAGATACGCAGTATTTT.

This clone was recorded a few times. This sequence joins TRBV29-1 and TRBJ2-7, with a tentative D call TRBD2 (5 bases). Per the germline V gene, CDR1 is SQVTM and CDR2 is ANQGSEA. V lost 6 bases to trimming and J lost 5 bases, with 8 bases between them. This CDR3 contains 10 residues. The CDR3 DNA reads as TGCAGCGTCCGGGGAAACGAGCAGTACTTC. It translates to CSVRGNEQYF.

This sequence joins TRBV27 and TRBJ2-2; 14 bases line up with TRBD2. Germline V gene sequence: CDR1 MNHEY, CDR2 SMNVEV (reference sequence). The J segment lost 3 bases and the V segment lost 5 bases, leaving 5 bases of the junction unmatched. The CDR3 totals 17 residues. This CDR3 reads CASSTPGLAGDTGELFF. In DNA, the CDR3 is TGTGCCAGCAGTACCCCGGGACTAGCGGGAGACACCGGGGAGCTGTTTTTT.

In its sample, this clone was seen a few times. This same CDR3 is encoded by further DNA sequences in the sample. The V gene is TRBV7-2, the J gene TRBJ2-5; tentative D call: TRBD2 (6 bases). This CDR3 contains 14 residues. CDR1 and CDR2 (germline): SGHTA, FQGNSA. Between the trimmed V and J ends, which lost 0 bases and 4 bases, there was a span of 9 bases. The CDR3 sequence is CASSLAGAGETQYF. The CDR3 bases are TGTGCCAGCAGCTTAGCGGGAGCGGGAGAGACCCAGTACTTC.

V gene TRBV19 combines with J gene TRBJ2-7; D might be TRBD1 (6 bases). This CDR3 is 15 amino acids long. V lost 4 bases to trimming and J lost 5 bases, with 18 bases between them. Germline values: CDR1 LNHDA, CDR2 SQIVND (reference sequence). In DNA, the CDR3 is TGTGCCAGTAGTAGGGGACATCGGAATTATCACGAGCAGTACTTC. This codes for CASSRGHRNYHEQYF.

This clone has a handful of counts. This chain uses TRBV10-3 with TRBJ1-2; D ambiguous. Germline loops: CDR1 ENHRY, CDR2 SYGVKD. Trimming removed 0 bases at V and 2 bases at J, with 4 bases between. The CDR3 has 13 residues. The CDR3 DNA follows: TGTGCCATCAGTGAGTCGGGGAACTATGGCTACACCTTC. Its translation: CAISESGNYGYTF.

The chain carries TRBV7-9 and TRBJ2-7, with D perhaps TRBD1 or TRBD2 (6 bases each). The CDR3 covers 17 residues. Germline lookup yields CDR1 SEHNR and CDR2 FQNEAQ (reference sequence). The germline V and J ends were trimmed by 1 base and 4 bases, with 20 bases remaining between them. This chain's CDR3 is CASSLGGWGHGSYEQYF. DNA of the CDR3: TGTGCCAGCAGCTTAGGAGGTTGGGGGCACGGGAGTTACGAGCAGTACTTC.